A selection of T cell receptor beta chains follows, all from one sample in a study of cytomegalovirus exposure and HLA in healthy donors. TCRdb's table, derived via immunoSEQ multiplex PCR, lists solely in-frame clones and lacks some. The sample lists 60,000 to 70,000 clones, roughly 74% occurring once. Sequenced input: PBMCs. The receptors come from a man younger than 35 in good health and CMV-seropositive. CDR3s include the opening cysteine and the closing phenylalanine or tryptophan. D genes are given only for firm matches. Rows give clone size only sometimes, using once, few, many, or a class for an expanded clone.

d_call,v_call,clone_size,j_call,cdr3_nt,cdr3_aa
-,TRBV11-2,-,TRBJ1-6,TGTGCCAGCAGCTTAGATGGGAGGGGGAATTCACCCCTCCACTTT,CASSLDGRGNSPLHF
TRBD1,TRBV5-4,-,TRBJ2-5,TGTGCCAGCAGCGTCCGGGACAGGGGTATGGGAGAGACCCAGTACTTC,CASSVRDRGMGETQYF
-,TRBV6-1,-,TRBJ2-5,TGTGCCAGCAGTGAACGGGACTTGAGAGCGGAGACCCAGTACTTC,CASSERDLRAETQYF
-,TRBV14,-,TRBJ1-3,TGTGCCAGCAGCCACCTAATCTCTGGAAACACCATATATTTT,CASSHLISGNTIYF
TRBD1,TRBV30,-,TRBJ1-5,TGTGCCTGGAGTGCTACGGGACAGGGGATATACCAGCCCCAGCATTTT,CAWSATGQGIYQPQHF
-,TRBV16,-,TRBJ1-1,TGTGCCAGCAGCTTCGACAACACACCCTTTGATGCTTTCTTT,CASSFDNTPFDAFF
TRBD1,TRBV30,-,TRBJ2-7,TGTGCCTGGGACAGGGGGCGCGAGCAGTACTTC,CAWDRGREQYF
TRBD1,TRBV5-1,-,TRBJ2-5,TGCGCCAGCAGCTTCCGGGACAGTCAAGAGACCCAGTACTTC,CASSFRDSQETQYF
TRBD1,TRBV19,-,TRBJ1-1,TGTGCCAGTACACAGGGGATATCGGGAACTGAAGCTTTCTTT,CASTQGISGTEAFF
-,TRBV7-8,-,TRBJ1-1,TGTGCCAGCAGCTTAGAGTGGCAGGTGAACACTGAAGCTTTCTTT,CASSLEWQVNTEAFF
-,TRBV13,-,TRBJ1-3,TGTGCCAGCAGCTTAGCAGGGCCTGGAAACACCATATATTTT,CASSLAGPGNTIYF
TRBD1,TRBV27,-,TRBJ1-1,TGTGCCAGCAGGATGACAGGGAGGACTGAAGCTTTCTTT,CASRMTGRTEAFF
TRBD2,TRBV9,-,TRBJ2-5,TGTGCCAGCAGCGCGGGGGGGAGGACCCAGTACTTC,CASSAGGRTQYF
-,TRBV5-4,-,TRBJ2-1,TGTGCCAGCAGCTTCATTAGCGGAGGCTCCTACAATGAGCAGTTCTTC,CASSFISGGSYNEQFF
TRBD1,TRBV5-4,-,TRBJ2-2,TGTGCCAGCAGCTTTTGGGACAGGGCTTCTCCCGGGGAGCTGTTTTTT,CASSFWDRASPGELFF
-,TRBV6-5,once,TRBJ1-2,TGTGCCGCCCAATCCGCAGGCGGGGACTATGGCTACACCTTC,CAAQSAGGDYGYTF